Listed below are T cell receptor beta chains from one sample, sequenced in a study of memory CD4+ T cells and cytomegalovirus serostatus. TCRdb's table, derived via immunoSEQ multiplex PCR, lists solely in-frame clones and lacks some. The sample has tens of thousands of clones, about four fifths seen once. The source material was memory CD4+ T cells from blood. Every receptor here comes from an adult in good health and CMV-seropositive. CDR3s include the opening cysteine and the closing phenylalanine or tryptophan. D genes are given only for firm matches. Clone size is not always given. Where it is, it says once, few, many or a class for expanded clones.

clone size: .
V gene: TRBV10-1
J gene: TRBJ2-1
D gene: TRBD2
CDR3 DNA: TGCGCCAGCAGCGATAGCGGGGGAAAGGATGAGCAGTTCTTC
CDR3 protein: CASSDSGGKDEQFF

clone size: .
V gene: TRBV5-1
J gene: TRBJ1-3
D gene: TRBD1
CDR3 DNA: TGCGCCAGCAGCTTACCCGGGACAGGCTCTGGAAACACCATATATTTT
CDR3 protein: CASSLPGTGSGNTIYF

clone size: .
V gene: TRBV7-9
J gene: TRBJ2-2
D gene: .
CDR3 DNA: TGTGCCAGCAGTTTCCCCGGCACCGGGGAGCTGTTTTTT
CDR3 protein: CASSFPGTGELFF

clone size: .
V gene: TRBV7-9
J gene: TRBJ1-2
D gene: .
CDR3 DNA: TGTGCCAGCAGCTTGAACGACCCGACATTACAGGGAACCACCTATGGCTACACCTTC
CDR3 protein: CASSLNDPTLQGTTYGYTF

clone size: .
V gene: TRBV2
J gene: TRBJ1-5
D gene: .
CDR3 DNA: TGTGCCAGCAGTGCCGGGACGTCGAATCAGCCCCAGCATTTT
CDR3 protein: CASSAGTSNQPQHF

clone size: .
V gene: TRBV7-9
J gene: TRBJ1-1
D gene: .
CDR3 DNA: TGTGCCAGCAGCCCCGGGGACAACATCCGGGGAGCTGAAGCTTTCTTT
CDR3 protein: CASSPGDNIRGAEAFF

clone size: few
V gene: TRBV28
J gene: TRBJ1-2
D gene: TRBD1
CDR3 DNA: TGTGCCAGCAGCCATGCGAGGACAGGGGGATCCTATGGCTACACCTTC
CDR3 protein: CASSHARTGGSYGYTF

clone size: .
V gene: TRBV7-2
J gene: TRBJ2-1
D gene: TRBD2
CDR3 DNA: TGTGCCAGCAGCTTACAGGAGCTAGCGGGGACATACTACAATGAGCAGTTCTTC
CDR3 protein: CASSLQELAGTYYNEQFF

clone size: few
V gene: TRBV7-9
J gene: TRBJ1-4
D gene: .
CDR3 DNA: TGTGCCAGCAGCGTAGGACATATTAATGAAAAACTGTTTTTT
CDR3 protein: CASSVGHINEKLFF

clone size: .
V gene: TRBV18
J gene: TRBJ2-4
D gene: .
CDR3 DNA: TGTGCCAGCTCACCAGACAGGGCCAAAAACATTCAGTACTTC
CDR3 protein: CASSPDRAKNIQYF

clone size: .
V gene: TRBV5-5
J gene: TRBJ2-3
D gene: .
CDR3 DNA: TGTGCCAGCAGCCCGTCGTCCAGCACAGATACGCAGTATTTT
CDR3 protein: CASSPSSSTDTQYF

clone size: .
V gene: TRBV6-6
J gene: TRBJ2-1
D gene: .
CDR3 DNA: TGTGCCAGCAGTTACGACAGGCATGAGCAGTTCTTC
CDR3 protein: CASSYDRHEQFF

clone size: once
V gene: TRBV28
J gene: TRBJ2-7
D gene: TRBD2
CDR3 DNA: TGTGCCAGCAGTTTTGGTCTAGCGGAACTAACGTACGAGCAGTACTTC
CDR3 protein: CASSFGLAELTYEQYF

clone size: .
V gene: TRBV7-7
J gene: TRBJ2-1
D gene: TRBD2
CDR3 DNA: TGTGCTAGCAGCCCGGGACTAGGGACGAATGAGCAGTTCTTC
CDR3 protein: CASSPGLGTNEQFF

clone size: once
V gene: TRBV7-2
J gene: TRBJ2-2
D gene: TRBD1
CDR3 DNA: TGTGCCAGCAGCTTACGGACAGGGCAGGCCGGGGAGCTGTTTTTT
CDR3 protein: CASSLRTGQAGELFF

clone size: .
V gene: TRBV7-2
J gene: TRBJ2-5
D gene: .
CDR3 DNA: TGTGCCAGCAGCCGAAGCGGTCAAGAGACCCAGTACTTC
CDR3 protein: CASSRSGQETQYF

clone size: once
V gene: TRBV2
J gene: TRBJ1-4
D gene: .
CDR3 DNA: TGTGCCAGCAGTGGTCTCTCATTAGTAACTAATGAAAAACTGTTTTTT
CDR3 protein: CASSGLSLVTNEKLFF

clone size: .
V gene: TRBV29-1
J gene: TRBJ2-1
D gene: .
CDR3 DNA: TGCAGCGTTGCGGGCAGTTACAATGAGCAGTTCTTC
CDR3 protein: CSVAGSYNEQFF

clone size: .
V gene: TRBV28
J gene: TRBJ1-4
D gene: .
CDR3 DNA: TGTGCCAGCAGTTTTACAAATGAAAAACTGTTTTTT
CDR3 protein: CASSFTNEKLFF

clone size: .
V gene: TRBV6-5
J gene: TRBJ2-3
D gene: TRBD1
CDR3 DNA: TGTGCCAGCAGAACGGGGGACAGGGACACAGATACGCAGTATTTT
CDR3 protein: CASRTGDRDTDTQYF

clone size: once
V gene: TRBV28
J gene: TRBJ2-4
D gene: .
CDR3 DNA: TGTGCCAGCAGTTCACCGACGGTAGCCAAAAACATTCAGTACTTC
CDR3 protein: CASSSPTVAKNIQYF

clone size: .
V gene: TRBV28
J gene: TRBJ1-3
D gene: TRBD1
CDR3 DNA: TGTGCCAGCAGCCGTCAGGGGGCGATGAGTGGAAACACCATATATTTT
CDR3 protein: CASSRQGAMSGNTIYF

clone size: .
V gene: TRBV5-1
J gene: TRBJ2-2
D gene: .
CDR3 DNA: TGCGCCAGCAGCTTGGATCCTCTGAACACCGGGGAGCTGTTTTTT
CDR3 protein: CASSLDPLNTGELFF

clone size: .
V gene: TRBV10-1
J gene: TRBJ1-5
D gene: .
CDR3 DNA: TGCGCCAGGCGTACCTTGTCTATTCCCGATAGCAATCAGCCCCAGCATTTT
CDR3 protein: CARRTLSIPDSNQPQHF

clone size: .
V gene: TRBV6-1
J gene: TRBJ1-1
D gene: .
CDR3 DNA: TGTGCCAGCAGTGGGAACGTGAACACTGAAGCTTTCTTT
CDR3 protein: CASSGNVNTEAFF

clone size: .
V gene: TRBV29-1
J gene: TRBJ2-7
D gene: TRBD2
CDR3 DNA: TGCAGCGTTGCCCCGCGGGGGGAGTCGTCCTCCTACGAGCAGTACTTC
CDR3 protein: CSVAPRGESSSYEQYF

clone size: once
V gene: TRBV18
J gene: TRBJ2-6
D gene: .
CDR3 DNA: TGTGCCAGCTCACCTCAGGACTCTGGGGCCAACGTCCTGACTTTC
CDR3 protein: CASSPQDSGANVLTF

clone size: .
V gene: TRBV7-2
J gene: TRBJ2-1
D gene: TRBD1
CDR3 DNA: TGTGCCAGCAGCTCAATTCCGGGACAGGGGTTAGCTGAGCAGTTCTTC
CDR3 protein: CASSSIPGQGLAEQFF

clone size: .
V gene: TRBV7-9
J gene: TRBJ2-3
D gene: TRBD1
CDR3 DNA: TGTGCCAGCAGCTCCGGGACAGGCGGAAATACGCAGTATTTT
CDR3 protein: CASSSGTGGNTQYF

clone size: .
V gene: TRBV7-3
J gene: TRBJ2-2
D gene: TRBD2
CDR3 DNA: TGTGCCAGCAGCTTATCCGGGGGGGCGGACACCGGGGAGCTGTTTTTT
CDR3 protein: CASSLSGGADTGELFF

clone size: .
V gene: TRBV6-1
J gene: TRBJ2-3
D gene: .
CDR3 DNA: TGTGCCAGCAGTGATGGGCAGGGCAGGTCAGATACGCAGTATTTT
CDR3 protein: CASSDGQGRSDTQYF

clone size: .
V gene: TRBV7-8
J gene: TRBJ2-5
D gene: TRBD2
CDR3 DNA: TGTGCCAGCAGCCTGGGCAGGGCGGGAGGGCCCAGAGAGACCCAGTACTTC
CDR3 protein: CASSLGRAGGPRETQYF

clone size: .
V gene: TRBV28
J gene: TRBJ1-5
D gene: .
CDR3 DNA: TGTGCCAGCAAAATTGGGGGCAGTTATAGCAATCAGCCCCAGCATTTT
CDR3 protein: CASKIGGSYSNQPQHF

clone size: .
V gene: TRBV19
J gene: TRBJ2-7
D gene: .
CDR3 DNA: TGTGCCCCGTGTAGCTCCTACGAGCAGTACTTC
CDR3 protein: CAPCSSYEQYF

clone size: .
V gene: TRBV5-1
J gene: TRBJ2-3
D gene: TRBD2
CDR3 DNA: TGCGCCAGCAGCTTGGGCACTAGCGGCATATACACAGATACGCAGTATTTT
CDR3 protein: CASSLGTSGIYTDTQYF

clone size: .
V gene: TRBV28
J gene: TRBJ1-4
D gene: TRBD1
CDR3 DNA: TGTGCCAGCAGTTTATCCGGCAGGGGGCATTTATCTAATGAAAAACTGTTTTTT
CDR3 protein: CASSLSGRGHLSNEKLFF

clone size: .
V gene: TRBV7-2
J gene: TRBJ2-2
D gene: TRBD2
CDR3 DNA: TGTGCCAGCAGCTCGACGGGACTAGCGGGGGGATCCGGGGAGCTGTTTTTT
CDR3 protein: CASSSTGLAGGSGELFF

clone size: .
V gene: TRBV18
J gene: TRBJ2-1
D gene: TRBD2
CDR3 DNA: TGTGCCAGCTCACCAATGGTAGCGGGGGACAATGAGCAGTTCTTC
CDR3 protein: CASSPMVAGDNEQFF

clone size: .
V gene: TRBV28
J gene: TRBJ2-7
D gene: .
CDR3 DNA: TGTGCCAGCAGTTTACGGGCGGGACCGGGGGAGCAGTACTTC
CDR3 protein: CASSLRAGPGEQYF

clone size: .
V gene: TRBV18
J gene: TRBJ2-1
D gene: .
CDR3 DNA: TGTGCCAGCTCACCAAAGGCCGCCGGTAAGGGGCGTATTTTCGGTGAGCAGTTCTTC
CDR3 protein: CASSPKAAGKGRIFGEQFF

clone size: .
V gene: TRBV29-1
J gene: TRBJ2-3
D gene: .
CDR3 DNA: TGCAGCGTTGAGATTCCACGGTCCCCCACAGATACGCAGTATTTT
CDR3 protein: CSVEIPRSPTDTQYF

clone size: .
V gene: TRBV5-4
J gene: TRBJ2-5
D gene: .
CDR3 DNA: TGTGCCAGCAGCGGGTCCCTTCAAGAGACCCAGTACTTC
CDR3 protein: CASSGSLQETQYF

clone size: .
V gene: TRBV7-2
J gene: TRBJ1-2
D gene: .
CDR3 DNA: TGTGCCAGCAGCTCGACCGAGGGTGGCTACACCTTC
CDR3 protein: CASSSTEGGYTF

clone size: .
V gene: TRBV28
J gene: TRBJ1-2
D gene: .
CDR3 DNA: TGTGCCAGCAGTTTAACCGGGGTCTATGGCTACACCTTC
CDR3 protein: CASSLTGVYGYTF

clone size: .
V gene: TRBV5-1
J gene: TRBJ1-1
D gene: .
CDR3 DNA: TGCGCCAGCAGCTTGTGGGGTGTCACTGAAGCTTTCTTT
CDR3 protein: CASSLWGVTEAFF

clone size: .
V gene: TRBV5-1
J gene: TRBJ1-5
D gene: .
CDR3 DNA: TGCGCCAGCAGCCCGGAGACAGGTTTCAATCAGCCCCAGCATTTT
CDR3 protein: CASSPETGFNQPQHF

clone size: .
V gene: TRBV5-5
J gene: TRBJ2-3
D gene: TRBD2
CDR3 DNA: TGTGCCAGCAGCTTGGGGCTAGCGGTCACAGATACGCAGTATTTT
CDR3 protein: CASSLGLAVTDTQYF

clone size: .
V gene: TRBV28
J gene: TRBJ1-5
D gene: TRBD1
CDR3 DNA: TGTGCCAGCAGTTTGGGACCCGGACAGGACTTCAATCAGCCCCGGCATTTT
CDR3 protein: CASSLGPGQDFNQPRHF

clone size: .
V gene: TRBV28
J gene: TRBJ2-3
D gene: TRBD2
CDR3 DNA: TGTGCCAGCAGTTTATACCCAGGCACGACTAGCGGGGGGGCCCGAAGCACAGATACGCAGTATTTT
CDR3 protein: CASSLYPGTTSGGARSTDTQYF

clone size: .
V gene: TRBV6-5
J gene: TRBJ2-7
D gene: .
CDR3 DNA: TGTGCCAGCAGTTACCGGACACCTCCCCTGGACGAGCAGTACTTC
CDR3 protein: CASSYRTPPLDEQYF

clone size: few
V gene: TRBV11-2
J gene: TRBJ1-2
D gene: .
CDR3 DNA: TGTGCCAGCAGCTTAGGTAGCGGCTACACCTTC
CDR3 protein: CASSLGSGYTF